This T cell receptor (beta chain) was recovered during a study of early T cells in non-severe SARS-CoV-2 infection. Overall study: Sequencing of bulk RNA from unsorted whole blood was done, without chain pairing. General observations from the study: There was a bias toward anti-spike CD8 responses in VDJdb matching, which missed private and CD4 specificities.

The library protocol tagged individual cDNA molecules with unique molecular identifiers. TCRdb re-analysed the 5' RACE reads in MiXCR, keeping a single row per CDR3 protein. This table has 50,000 to 75,000 distinct CDR3 sequences, approximately 5.9% appearing once. This clonotype was detected only a few times. The antigen remains unidentified. The length of the CDR3 is 13 residues. The germline V gene has CDR1 SGHVS and CDR2 FNYEAQ. The ends lost 8 bases at V and 2 bases at J; junction bases unmatched: 6. The source material was whole blood, sampled at baseline. This receptor was taken from an adult who was a healthcare worker with PCR-confirmed SARS-CoV-2 infection or an uninfected control (not recorded which). V is TRBV7-6 and J is TRBJ2-7; 7 nucleotides agree with TRBD2. The CDR3 DNA reads TGTGCCAGCTCGGAGCGGGGCCCCTACGAGCAGTACTTC. Its protein product is CASSERGPYEQYF.